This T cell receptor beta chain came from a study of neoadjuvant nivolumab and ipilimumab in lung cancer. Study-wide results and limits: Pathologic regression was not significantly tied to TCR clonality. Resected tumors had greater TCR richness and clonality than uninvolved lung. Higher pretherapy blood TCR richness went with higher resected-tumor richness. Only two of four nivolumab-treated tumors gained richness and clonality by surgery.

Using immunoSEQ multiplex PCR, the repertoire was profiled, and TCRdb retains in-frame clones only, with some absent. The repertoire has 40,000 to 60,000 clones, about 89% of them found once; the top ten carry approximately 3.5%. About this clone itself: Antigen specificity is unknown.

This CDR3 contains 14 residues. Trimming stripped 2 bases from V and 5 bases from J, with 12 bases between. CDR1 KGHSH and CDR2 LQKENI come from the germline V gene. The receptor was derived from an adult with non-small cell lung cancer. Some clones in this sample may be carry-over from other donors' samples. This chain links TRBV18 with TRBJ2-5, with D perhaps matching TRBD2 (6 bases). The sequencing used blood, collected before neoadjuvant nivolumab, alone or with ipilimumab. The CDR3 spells CASSPGGKRETQYF. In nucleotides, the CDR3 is TGTGCCAGCTCACCAGGGGGGAAACGGGAGACCCAGTACTTC.